This TCR beta chain was documented in a study of Graves' ophthalmopathy and Graves' hyperthyroidism (dated by TCRdb to the late 2010s). Looking at the study overall: Peripheral blood samples were taken at the time of initial diagnosis, before any treatment was given. The study used TCR beta repertoire signatures to distinguish Graves' ophthalmopathy from Graves' hyperthyroidism and to predict progression to ophthalmopathy. In total, 120 to 150 blood samples were TCR-sequenced: around 42 ophthalmopathy, 75 hyperthyroidism and approximately 17 hyperthyroidism-to-ophthalmopathy patients. To explore V-J signatures distinguishing ophthalmopathy from hyperthyroidism, a discovery set of around 97 patients (about 41 ophthalmopathy, roughly 60 stable hyperthyroidism) was enrolled. For independent validation, a separate cohort was made up of about 18 hyperthyroidism patients plus 17 patients who later progressed from hyperthyroidism to ophthalmopathy. In five to seven hyperthyroidism patients, T-cell repertoires of thyroid tissue and blood were compared. After sampling, hyperthyroidism patients received methimazole starting at 30 mg daily, and ophthalmopathy patients received high-dose intravenous methylprednisolone. Broader findings and caveats from the paper: Most expanded thyroid clonotypes with a frequency above 0.001 also appeared in blood, which suggests that blood repertoires may reflect the immune response in the thyroid. In cross-validation, the 13-signature model distinguished ophthalmopathy from stable hyperthyroidism with about 90% sensitivity and about 81% specificity, while in the test set the corresponding values were roughly 80% and 75%. Sample size was not predetermined statistically, and investigators were not blinded to group allocation. In validation, the model predicted ophthalmopathy progression with 70.59% sensitivity and approximately 72% specificity; roughly 12 predicted patients were CT-confirmed with GO in a median of approximately 6.2 months.

This clonotype was recorded many times. Its antigen is unknown. No much larger clone exists at a distance of one base, and base qualities are not known. For repertoire sequencing, the TCR beta CDR3 regions were amplified from RNA transcripts. The first round of RT-PCR was done with HTBI primers and the Qiagen OneStep RT-PCR kit, and was followed by a second round of multiplex PCR, then size selection and purification. Sequencing of the libraries was carried out on an Illumina HiSeq2000 in paired-end mode with 100 bp reads. As for the authors' bioinformatics: SOAPnuke was used for read processing, and reads with adapters, uncalled bases, a mean Phred below 15, or no exact constant-primer or identifier match were discarded. High-quality paired reads were merged with COPE v1.2.5. Unique nucleotide sequences were defined as clonotypes and aligned to IMGT TRB V, D and J references using MiTCR v1.1. Only V-J combinations with frequency above 0.0001 were analysed, covering about 99% of repertoires. For each V-J combination, a TCR clonal expansion and chaos score was defined as the ratio of F50 clonal expansion to chaos observed in the TCRdist matrix. Welch's t-statistics and random forest were used to reduce features to about a dozen V-J combinations, which were fed into a naive Bayes classifier. The similarity between thyroid and blood repertoires was quantified using the Morisita-Horn index. TCRdb ran its own pipeline on the public reads, namely fastp trimming at Q25 and MiXCR clone calling, and kept in-frame beta chains. For every CDR3 protein sequence, its rows merge into one entry that carries the most common genes and DNA. The V and J calls and clone size are TCRdb's, not the authors'. The sample table shows 600,000 to 700,000 distinct CDR3 sequences, and roughly 41% are seen once. The ten largest account for about 3.3% of the sample.

The ophthalmopathy patients had moderately to severely active disease, with a Clinical Activity Score of 3 or higher, a NOSPECS grade of 4 or higher, and a disease duration of less than 3 months. Anyone with other autoimmune diseases, uncontrolled infections, pregnancy or lactation was excluded from the study. Diagnosis was based on clinical symptoms, serum thyroxine, TRAb, thyroid ultrasound and orbital computed tomography. Ficoll-Paque density gradient centrifugation was used to isolate PBMCs from 8.5 to 10 ml of fresh peripheral blood. Total RNA was extracted with Trizol reagent and quality-checked on an Agilent 2100 Bioanalyzer. Sequenced: peripheral blood. The receptor was derived from an adult man with Graves' ophthalmopathy.

This receptor carries the CDR3 CASSDSEDSSYNSPLHF. The DNA is as follows: TGTGCCAGCAGCGACAGTGAAGACAGCTCATATAATTCACCCCTCCACTTT. The V and J genes are TRBV9 and TRBJ1-6; a tentative D match to TRBD1 spans 5 bases. V and J are truncated by 3 bases and 4 bases respectively, leaving an intervening sequence of 17 bases. Based on the germline V gene, the CDR1 and CDR2 sequences are SGDLS and YYNGEE. Its CDR3 holds 17 amino acids, cysteine through phenylalanine. The CDR3 DNA has 51 bases and is translated from base 1.